This entry concerns a single T cell receptor (beta chain). These data come from a study of shared clonotypes between healthy human individuals. Naive-designated CD8 cells lacked CD45RO, were positively enriched for CCR7, and omitted terminally differentiated effector memory CD45RA+ cells. The donors were adults (healthy and HIV-negative) with no recent acute infections or vaccinations. The germline V gene has CDR1 MNHEY and CDR2 SVGAGI. The CDR3 is 14 residues long. The ends were cut back, 5 bases at V and 0 bases at J, with 10 bases in the middle. Roughly 33,000 T cell genomes, or 200 to 250 ng DNA, went into the sorted-subset replicate PCRs. Data came from immunoSEQ multiplex PCR; TCRdb stores just in-frame clones and leaves some out. This sample has about 2 million clones, with roughly 95% found just once.

The rearrangement links TRBV6-5 to TRBJ1-1; D unresolved. Sequencing was carried out using naive CD8+ T cells sorted from blood. The TCR originated in a man between 18 and 29 years old in good health. CDR3: CASSHSELNTEAFF. CDR3 in DNA: TGTGCCAGCAGTCACAGCGAGTTGAACACTGAAGCTTTCTTT.